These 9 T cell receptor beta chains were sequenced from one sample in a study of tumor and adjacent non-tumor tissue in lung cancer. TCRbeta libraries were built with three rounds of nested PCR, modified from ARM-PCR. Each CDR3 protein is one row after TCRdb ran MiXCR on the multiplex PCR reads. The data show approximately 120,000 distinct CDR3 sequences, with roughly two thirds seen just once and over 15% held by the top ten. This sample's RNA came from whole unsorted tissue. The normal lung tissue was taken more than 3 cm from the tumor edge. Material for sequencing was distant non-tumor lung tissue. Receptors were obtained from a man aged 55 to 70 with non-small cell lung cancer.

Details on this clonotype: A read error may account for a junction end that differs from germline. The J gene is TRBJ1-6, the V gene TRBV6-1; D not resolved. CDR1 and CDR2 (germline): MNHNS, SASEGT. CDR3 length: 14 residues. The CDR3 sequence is CASKREDYNSPIHF. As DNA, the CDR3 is TGTGCCAGTAAAAGGGAGGACTATAATTCACCCATCCACTTT.

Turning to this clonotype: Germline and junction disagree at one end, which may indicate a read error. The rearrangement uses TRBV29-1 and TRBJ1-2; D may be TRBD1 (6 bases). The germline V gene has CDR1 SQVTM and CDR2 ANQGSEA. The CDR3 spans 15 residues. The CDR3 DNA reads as TGCAGCATTGAGCCCGGGACATGGCCGGACTATGGCTACACCTTC. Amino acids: CSIEPGTWPDYGYTF. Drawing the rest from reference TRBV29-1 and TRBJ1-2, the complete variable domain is SAVISQKPSRDICQRGTSLTIQCQVDSQVTMMFWYRQQPGQSLTLIATANQGSEATYESGFVIDKFPISRPNLTFSTLTVSNMSPEDSSIYLCSIEPGTWPDYGYTFGSGTRLTVV.

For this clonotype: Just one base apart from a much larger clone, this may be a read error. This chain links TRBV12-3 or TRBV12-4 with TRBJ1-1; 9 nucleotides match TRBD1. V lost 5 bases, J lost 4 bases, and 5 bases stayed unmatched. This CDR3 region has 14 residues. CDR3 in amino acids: CASSPTGGITEAFF. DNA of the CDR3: TGTGCCAGCAGTCCAACAGGGGGCATCACTGAAGCTTTCTTT.

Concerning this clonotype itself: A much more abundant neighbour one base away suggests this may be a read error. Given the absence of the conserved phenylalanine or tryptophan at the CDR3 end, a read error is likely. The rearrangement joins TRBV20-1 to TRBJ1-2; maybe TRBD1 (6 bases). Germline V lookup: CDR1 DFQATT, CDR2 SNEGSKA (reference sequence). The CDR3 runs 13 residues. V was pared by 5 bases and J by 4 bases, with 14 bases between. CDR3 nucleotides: TGCAGTGCTTTGAAGGGGGGGGCCTATGGCTACACCCTC. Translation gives CSALKGGAYGYTL.

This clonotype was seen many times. Here the CDR3 DNA reads TGTGCCAGCAGCTTGGTTCTCTCCTACAATGAGCAGTTCTTC. Translating it yields CASSLVLSYNEQFF. The V call is TRBV5-5, the J call TRBJ2-1; D is ambiguous. V lost 0 bases and J 0 bases, leaving 4 bases between the germline ends. CDR1 SGHKS and CDR2 YYEKEE come from the germline V gene (reference sequence). CDR3 length: 14 residues.

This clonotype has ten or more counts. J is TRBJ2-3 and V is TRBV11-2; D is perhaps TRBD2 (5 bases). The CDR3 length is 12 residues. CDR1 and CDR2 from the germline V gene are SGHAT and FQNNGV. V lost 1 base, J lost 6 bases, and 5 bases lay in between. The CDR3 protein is CASSLAGDTQYF. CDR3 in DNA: TGTGCCAGCAGCTTAGCGGGGGATACGCAGTATTTT.

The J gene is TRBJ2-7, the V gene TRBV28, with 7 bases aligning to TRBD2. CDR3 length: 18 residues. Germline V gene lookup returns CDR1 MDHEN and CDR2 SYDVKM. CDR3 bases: TGTGTCAGCAGTCCCGCTGGACTAGAGGGAGGCCCAGGGTTCAAGCAGTACGTC. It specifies CVSSPAGLEGGPGFKQYV.

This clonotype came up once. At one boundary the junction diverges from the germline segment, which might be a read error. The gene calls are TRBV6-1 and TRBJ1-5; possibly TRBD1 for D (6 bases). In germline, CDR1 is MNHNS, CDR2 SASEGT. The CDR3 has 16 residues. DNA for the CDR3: TGTGCTAGCAGTGCGCGTGAGGGGGTCAGCAATCAGCCCCATCACTTT. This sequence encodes CASSAREGVSNQPHHF.

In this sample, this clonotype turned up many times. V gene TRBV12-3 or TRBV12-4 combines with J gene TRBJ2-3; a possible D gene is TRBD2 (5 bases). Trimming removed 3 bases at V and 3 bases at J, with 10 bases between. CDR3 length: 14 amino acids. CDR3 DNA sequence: TGTGCCAGCAGTTTTAGCGATACTACAGATACGCAGTATTTT. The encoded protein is CASSFSDTTDTQYF.